This TCR beta chain originates from a study of identical twins. The CDR3 runs 15 residues. Germline V gene sequence: CDR1 SGHDN, CDR2 FVKESK. The V gene end was trimmed by 1 base and the J gene end by 5 bases; junction bases not matched to a gene: 3. TCRdb re-called the 5' RACE reads through MiXCR, storing one row per CDR3 protein. The sample has 690,000 or so distinct CDR3 sequences, 8.6% seen once. This clonotype was detected only a few times. This same sample was also taken into another study, of yellow fever vaccine responses in identical twins.

The chain has TRBV14 and TRBJ2-7; 12 bases align to TRBD1. Sample: PBMCs. This clonotype originated in a woman aged 18-35 years in good health. As DNA, the CDR3 is TGTGCCAGCAGCCAAGCGGGGACAGGGGGCCACGAGCAGTACTTC. It translates to CASSQAGTGGHEQYF. The whole variable domain, filled in from reference TRBV14 and TRBJ2-7, reads EAGVTQFPSHSVIEKGQTVTLRCDPISGHDNLYWYRRVMGKEIKFLLHFVKESKQDESGMPNNRFLAERTGGTYSTLKVQPAELEDSGVYFCASSQAGTGGHEQYFGPGTRLTVT.